The 17 T cell receptor beta chains in this list originate from one sample, sequenced in a study of beta chain features in type 1 diabetes (dated by TCRdb to between 2018 and 2020). These TCRs' antigens remain unknown. The full study reports these points: Type 1 diabetes patients showed a moderate but significant shortening of TCRB CDR3 length in all four CD4+ subsets.

Library creation used the immunoSEQ multiplex PCR assay. The entire isolated RNA was reverse transcribed using the High Capacity cDNA Reverse Transcription Kit, and thus expressed TCRB transcripts were sequenced. TCRdb's version of the immuneACCESS table is confined to in-frame rearrangements and falls short of the full clone set. An unresolved V gene accounts for under half of the shortfall where checked; the remainder is of unknown origin. This sample holds about 660,000 clones; roughly an eighth were observed only once. Roughly 0.04% of the sample goes to the ten largest clones. The specimen sequenced was naive CD4+ T cells from blood. The cell subset or site label of this sample denotes: true naive CD4+ T cells. The receptors originated from a man aged 18 to 30 with type 1 diabetes.

The table lists this clone with a few counts. This chain uses TRBV6-5 with TRBJ2-5; tentatively, D is TRBD2 (6 bases). Germline values: CDR1 MNHEY, CDR2 SVGAGI. The CDR3 loop spans 12 amino acids. The germline V and J ends were trimmed by 10 bases and 7 bases, with 16 bases remaining between them. CDR3 nucleotides: TGTGCCACCGCGGATAGGAGGGCGACCCAGTACTTC. Translation: CATADRRATQYF.

There are a few counts of this clone. This CDR3 reads CSAPWDTQYF. The CDR3 DNA follows: TGCAGTGCGCCTTGGGATACGCAGTATTTT. This chain uses TRBV20-1 with TRBJ2-3; D gene unclear. V dropped 6 bases and J dropped 6 bases, with 7 bases sitting between them. CDR1 is DFQATT, CDR2 SNEGSKA, per germline (reference sequence). This CDR3 is built from 10 residues.

The rearrangement links TRBV25-1 to TRBJ2-1; D uncertain. Germline V gene data show CDR1 as MGHDK and CDR2 as SYGVNS. The CDR3 length is 9 residues. Trimming took 8 bases from V and 9 from J, leaving 5 bases between them. The CDR3 reads CASLTEQFF. DNA of the CDR3: TGTGCCAGCCTCACTGAGCAGTTCTTC.

This clone was seen a few times. This sequence joins TRBV29-1 and TRBJ2-4, with 8 bases aligning to TRBD1. V lost 8 bases and J lost 8; bases outside the gene matches: 5. Germline V gene lookup returns CDR1 SQVTM and CDR2 ANQGSEA. The CDR3 runs 11 residues. The chain's CDR3 is CSTEQGDIQYF. The CDR3 bases are TGCAGCACAGAACAGGGGGACATTCAGTACTTC.

This chain connects TRBV9 to TRBJ1-1; D may be TRBD1 (5 bases). The CDR3 extends over 16 amino acids. Trimming stripped 4 bases from V and 4 bases from J, with 20 bases between. Per germline, CDR1 SGDLS and CDR2 YYNGEE. The CDR3 reads CASSPPRGTMATEAFF. The CDR3, as DNA: TGTGCCAGCAGCCCCCCCCGGGGGACGATGGCCACTGAAGCTTTCTTT.

The table lists this clone with a few counts. The V and J genes are TRBV7-2 and TRBJ2-7; D call uncertain. Germline CDR1 and CDR2: SGHTA and FQGNSA. V gave up 6 bases and J gave up 7 bases, with 25 bases separating them. The CDR3 spans 16 residues. The CDR3 nucleotides read TGTGCCAGCAGTTTGGCCCTTACCGGCCTCGTCTCGGAGCAGTACTTC. Translated: CASSLALTGLVSEQYF.

This clone was found a few times. The V gene is TRBV10-3, the J gene TRBJ1-2; a possible D gene is TRBD1 (5 bases). The CDR3 has 16 residues. CDR1 is ENHRY and CDR2 is SYGVKD in the germline V gene. V dropped 7 bases and J dropped 1 base, with 19 bases sitting between them. The CDR3 region has the DNA TGTGCCATCACTGACCCTTCGGGGCGGTTTAACTATGGCTACACCTTC. As protein: CAITDPSGRFNYGYTF.

The chain is built from TRBV5-6 and TRBJ1-6, with TRBD1 matching over 10 bases. Germline loops: CDR1 SGHDT, CDR2 YYEEEE. After removal of 0 bases from V and 8 bases from J, the junction contained 8 bases not matched to a gene. CDR3 length: 17 amino acids. CDR3 bases: TGTGCCAGCAGCTTGGCCCAGACAGGGGGCTTCGATTCACCCCTCCACTTT. This codes for CASSLAQTGGFDSPLHF.

The chain carries TRBV15 and TRBJ2-3; D gene uncertain. Per the germline V gene, CDR1 is LNHNV and CDR2 is YYDKDF (reference sequence). V lost 1 base and J 6 bases, leaving 5 bases between the germline ends. The CDR3 length is 12 residues. Here the CDR3 reads CATSRGWDTQYF. The CDR3 DNA reads TGTGCCACCAGCAGAGGGTGGGATACGCAGTATTTT.

This clone came up a few times. The chain links TRBV30 to TRBJ2-2; 10 bases map to TRBD1. V lost 3 bases and J lost 5; bases outside the gene matches: 3. CDR3 length: 14 amino acids. Looked up from germline, CDR1 is GTSNPN and CDR2 is SVGIG (reference sequence). The CDR3 region is CAWSRDRGTGELFF. The CDR3 nucleotides read TGTGCCTGGAGCCGGGACAGGGGAACCGGGGAGCTGTTTTTT.

This clone turned up a few times. CDR3 nucleotide sequence: TGCAGCGCTGAGGGACGAACCTCTGAAGCTTTCTTT. It yields the protein CSAEGRTSEAFF. The V gene is TRBV29-1, the J gene TRBJ1-1, with a weak D call TRBD1 (5 bases). Germline V gene sequence: CDR1 SQVTM, CDR2 ANQGSEA. Trimming took 7 bases from V and 6 from J, leaving 15 bases between them. The CDR3 runs to 12 residues.

About this clone: The sample has other DNA sequences that encode this CDR3 too. V is TRBV7-9 and J is TRBJ2-3, with 10 bases lining up with TRBD2. CDR3 length equals 15 residues. Germline V gives CDR1 SEHNR, CDR2 FQNEAQ (reference sequence). Losses at the gene ends were 4 bases for V and 1 base for J; bases not matched to a gene: 2. CDR3 nucleotides: TGTGCCAGCAGCTCAACTAGCGGGGGCACAGATACGCAGTATTTT. It yields the protein CASSSTSGGTDTQYF.

V usage is TRBV29-1 and J usage is TRBJ2-3; 9 bases are shared with TRBD1. Germline-derived CDR1 and CDR2 are SQVTM and ANQGSEA. The CDR3 spans 13 residues. V lost 7 bases to trimming and J lost 5 bases; unmatched junction nucleotides: 7. Written as DNA, the CDR3 is TGCAGCGCTAGGACAGGGGCGAGAGATACGCAGTATTTT. Protein sequence: CSARTGARDTQYF.

This clone was seen a few times. The chain combines TRBV15 with TRBJ2-6; no definite D call. The CDR3 has 19 residues. V was clipped by 5 bases and J by 0 bases, with 20 bases between them. Germline CDR1 reads LNHNV; CDR2 reads YYDKDF (reference sequence). Written as DNA, the CDR3 is TGTGCCACCAGCCTAGAGACGGAGAGGATTACCTCTGGGGCCAACGTCCTGACTTTC. This codes for CATSLETERITSGANVLTF.

This clone was counted a few times. The rearrangement joins TRBV7-2 to TRBJ2-7, with a weak D call TRBD2 (6 bases). Germline V lookup: CDR1 SGHTA, CDR2 FQGNSA. Trimming stripped 4 bases from V and 0 bases from J, with 10 bases between. The CDR3 runs to 14 residues. The DNA of the CDR3 is TGTGCCAGCAGCTCCCGGACTACCTCCTACGAGCAGTACTTC. Protein product: CASSSRTTSYEQYF.

This clone has just a few counts. This chain links TRBV7-9 with TRBJ2-3, with TRBD2 matching 14 bases. The V gene's germline CDR1 is SEHNR and CDR2 FQNEAQ (reference sequence). The CDR3 is 18 amino acids. V lost 5 bases, J lost 2 bases, and 9 bases stayed unmatched. CDR3 sequence reads: CASSPMRTSGRPTDTQYF. CDR3 coding DNA: TGTGCCAGCAGCCCTATGAGGACTAGCGGGAGGCCCACAGATACGCAGTATTTT.

V and J are TRBV14 and TRBJ2-6, with D unresolved. Germline-derived CDR1 and CDR2 are SGHDN and FVKESK. The V gene lost 0 bases and the J gene lost 0 bases, with 21 bases spanning the gap. The CDR3 length is 21 residues. The DNA for the CDR3 is TGTGCCAGCAGCCAAGATATTGGAAATTGGCAGCCCCTCTCTGGGGCCAACGTCCTGACTTTC. As protein: CASSQDIGNWQPLSGANVLTF.